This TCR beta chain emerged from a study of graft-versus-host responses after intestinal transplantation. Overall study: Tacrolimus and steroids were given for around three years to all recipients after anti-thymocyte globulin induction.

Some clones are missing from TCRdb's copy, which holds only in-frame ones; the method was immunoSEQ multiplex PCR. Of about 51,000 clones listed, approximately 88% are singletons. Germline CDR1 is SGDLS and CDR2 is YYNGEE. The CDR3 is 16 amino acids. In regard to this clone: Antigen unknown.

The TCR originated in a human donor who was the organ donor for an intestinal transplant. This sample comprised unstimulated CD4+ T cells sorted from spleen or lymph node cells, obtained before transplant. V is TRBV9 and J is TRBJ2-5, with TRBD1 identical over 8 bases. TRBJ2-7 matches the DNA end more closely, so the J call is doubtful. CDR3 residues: CASSVGTGGHSYEQYF. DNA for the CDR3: TGTGCCAGCAGCGTGGGGACAGGAGGGCACTCCTACGAGCAGTACTTC.